The clone carrying this T cell receptor (beta chain) came up a few times. Its specificity is unknown. This sample was taken from a study of post-analysis software for immune sequencing data. Findings of the study overall: A handful of TRBV segments appeared more often in patients than in controls, and TRBV5-6, TRBV5-1 and TRBV20-1 were among these. Among multiple sclerosis patients, normalized Chao1 diversity was significantly below that of controls.

Unique-molecular-identifier-tagged TCR beta cDNA libraries were used. TCRdb itself ran the PCR reads through MiXCR, one entry per CDR3 protein. The sample includes 700,000 to 900,000 distinct CDR3 sequences, 46% of them seen just once. Germline V gene sequence: CDR1 SQVTM, CDR2 ANQGSEA. Trimming removed 6 bases at V and 4 bases at J, with 12 bases between. The CDR3 has 12 residues. Sequenced sample: blood. The sequence derives from a girl aged 5-17 years with multiple sclerosis. The V call is TRBV29-1, the J call TRBJ2-5; perhaps D is TRBD1 or TRBD2 (5 bases each). In nucleotides, the CDR3 is TGCAGCGTGGGGACGCTGGCAGAGACCCAGTACTTC. Protein sequence: CSVGTLAETQYF. The variable domain in full, with the rest retrieved from reference TRBV29-1 and TRBJ2-5, is SAVISQKPSRDICQRGTSLTIQCQVDSQVTMMFWYRQQPGQSLTLIATANQGSEATYESGFVIDKFPISRPNLTFSTLTVSNMSPEDSSIYLCSVGTLAETQYFGPGTRLLVL.